This T cell receptor beta chain was captured in a study of PD-1 blockade in classical Hodgkin lymphoma (dated by TCRdb to about 2020). Some background on the complete study: Nivolumab dosing was 3 mg/kg intravenously every 2 weeks, continuing until either disease progression or unacceptable toxicity. A peripheral blood immune signature of response to PD-1 blockade in classical Hodgkin lymphoma was defined using TCR beta sequencing and CyTOF. What the work shows at the level of the full study, not this receptor alone: Baseline TCR diversity was reported as lower in newly diagnosed patients than in healthy donors, and lower still in relapsed/refractory patients. Among trial patients, those achieving complete response had baseline diversity similar to that of newly diagnosed patients, while diversity was significantly lower in partial responders and progressors. Diversity was lower in patients who began nivolumab less than 1 year after ASCT, so these patients were left out of later analyses to avoid confounding by immune reconstitution. The study covered only a single clinical trial cohort, and the causes of the repertoire differences, possibly disease activity or prior therapy, were still not defined. CD4+ but not CD8+ TCR diversity rose significantly by C4D1 (p=0.0027 vs p=0.16), most apparent in complete responders (p=0.02).

The Qiagen DNeasy kit was used to extract genomic DNA both from unsorted PBMCs and from the negatively selected CD4+ and CD8+ fractions. TCR beta CDR3 regions were amplified by immunoSEQ multiplex PCR using primers annealing to V and J segments. A synthetic immune receptor repertoire was used to minimize amplification bias, and remaining bias was computationally removed after sequencing. The source study handled its data this way. Custom Python scripts were used to quantify repertoire diversity as the Shannon entropy index. Unsorted, CD4+ and CD8+ repertoires were analyzed separately, except for combined analyses in which CD4+ and CD8+ sequences were merged in silico. Clonal expansion was defined as at least a 2-fold frequency increase after treatment relative to C1D1, with a pseudocount of 0.5 for undetected baseline clones. Clones with 0 or 1 copy at C1D1 were defined as singleton clones, while clones with 2 or more copies were defined as non-singleton clones. Clones expanded in unsorted samples were annotated as CD4+, CD8+ or unknown by matching protein sequences in sorted samples from the same patient. Wilcoxon tests were applied to paired samples to test diversity changes from C1D1 to C4D1. The table was pulled from immuneACCESS by TCRdb, which kept in-frame rearrangements only. Such tables lose some clones; where checked, under half of the loss comes from unresolved V genes, and the rest has no known cause. Clone size and the V and J calls come from that table; the DNA yielded D and trimming. This sample lists about 41,000 clones; roughly two thirds were detected once. Roughly 2.6% of the sample is held by the ten biggest clonotypes.

As regards this clone: It has no known antigen specificity. No base-level quality is on record; no much larger clone is a single base apart.

The junction shows trimming of 0 bases on V and 3 bases on J, plus 10 bases between the germline ends. CDR1 and CDR2 are read off the germline V gene as SGHRS and YFSETQ. Inclusive of the bounding cysteine and phenylalanine, the CDR3 is 14 residues long. CDR3 DNA only is kept here, 42 bases in frame from base 1. In light of the paper, this sample's time point label describes: cycle 4 day 1 (C4D1), after six to seven weeks of nivolumab. Every trial patient had relapsed following autologous stem cell transplantation, and prior brentuximab vedotin exposure was what differed among cohorts A, B and C. A total of roughly 57 patients with relapsed/refractory classical Hodgkin lymphoma made up the trial cohort, and each patient's best overall response was complete response, partial response or progressive disease. Trial patients were treated with single-agent nivolumab in the multi-cohort phase II CheckMate 205 trial. An independent review committee assessed best overall response using the 2007 International Working Group response criteria. Trial PBMCs were collected immediately before nivolumab initiation (C1D1) and during therapy at cycle 2 day 1 and cycle 4 day 1. Peripheral blood was collected in 8 mL Vacutainer Cell Preparation Tubes, from which PBMCs were isolated by centrifugation and then cryopreserved.

The sequence joins TRBV5-1 to TRBJ2-7; a weak D assignment points to TRBD2 (6 bases agree). The sequencing used peripheral blood mononuclear cells (PBMCs), collected before the fourth cycle of nivolumab. The clonotype comes from a human donor with classical Hodgkin lymphoma. Read as DNA, the sequence is TGCGCCAGCAGCTTGGGGGACTGGAGCTACGAGCAGTACTTC. This is translated as CASSLGDWSYEQYF. This CDR3, with the reference TRBV5-1 and TRBJ2-7 proteins standing in past its ends, gives the full variable domain KAGVTQTPRYLIKTRGQQVTLSCSPISGHRSVSWYQQTPGQGLQFLFEYFSETQRNKGNFPGRFSGRQFSNSRSEMNVSTLELGDSALYLCASSLGDWSYEQYFGPGTRLTVT.